This entry features one T cell receptor beta chain sequence. Its antigen is unknown. The record has no base qualities; no much larger clone is one base away. Ophthalmopathy patients were characterized by moderately to severely active disease, a Clinical Activity Score of at least 3, a NOSPECS grade of at least 4, and a disease duration under 3 months. Anyone with other autoimmune diseases, uncontrolled infections, pregnancy or lactation was excluded from the study. Clinical symptoms, serum thyroxine, TRAb, thyroid ultrasound and orbital computed tomography formed the basis of the diagnosis. Using Ficoll-Paque density gradient centrifugation, PBMCs were isolated from 9.5 to 10 ml of fresh peripheral blood. Trizol reagent was used to extract the total RNA, and its quality was then checked on an Agilent 2100 Bioanalyzer. This record belongs to a study of Graves' ophthalmopathy and Graves' hyperthyroidism (dated by TCRdb to between 2018 and 2020). Broadly, across the study: Peripheral blood was collected at initial diagnosis, prior to any treatment. The study used signatures of the TCR beta repertoire to tell Graves' ophthalmopathy apart from Graves' hyperthyroidism and to predict which patients would progress to ophthalmopathy. In total, around 140 blood samples were TCR-sequenced: 43 ophthalmopathy, some 75 hyperthyroidism and about 17 hyperthyroidism-to-ophthalmopathy patients. To explore V-J signatures that distinguish ophthalmopathy from hyperthyroidism, a discovery set of about a hundred patients was enrolled, made up of some 41 with ophthalmopathy and around 57 with stable hyperthyroidism. An independent validation cohort was composed of 18 hyperthyroidism patients and 17 patients who later progressed from hyperthyroidism to ophthalmopathy. In a handful of hyperthyroidism patients, the T-cell repertoire of thyroid tissue was compared with the T-cell repertoire of blood. Following sampling, methimazole starting at 30 mg daily was administered to hyperthyroidism patients, and high-dose intravenous methylprednisolone was administered to ophthalmopathy patients. The roughly 100 discovery patients were randomly split 7:3 into training and test sets. Overall study outcomes, separate from this receptor: In validation, the model predicted ophthalmopathy progression with 70.59% sensitivity and about 73% specificity; about a dozen predicted patients were CT-confirmed with GO in a median of roughly 6.8 months. No statistical method was used to predetermine the sample size, and group allocation was not hidden from the investigators. Among expanded thyroid clonotypes with frequency above 0.001, most also showed up in blood, which suggests that blood repertoires may reflect the thyroid immune response. In cross-validation, the 13-signature model distinguished ophthalmopathy from stable hyperthyroidism with less than 90% sensitivity and over 81% specificity, while in the test set the corresponding values were approximately 80% and 75%.

CDR1 and CDR2 are drawn from the germline V gene: SGHVS, FNYEAQ. From cysteine to phenylalanine, the CDR3 is 16 amino acids long. Of all the DNA, just the CDR3 is kept, 48 bases in frame from base 1. Compared with germline, V lacks 0 bases and J lacks 6 bases; bases without a gene match: 9. For repertoire sequencing, the TCR beta CDR3 regions were amplified from RNA transcripts. The first round was an RT-PCR using HTBI primers with the Qiagen OneStep RT-PCR kit, and this first round was followed by a second-round multiplex PCR, then size selection and purification. The libraries underwent paired-end sequencing with 100 bp reads on an Illumina HiSeq2000. The authors processed their data as follows. SOAPnuke was used for read processing, and reads with adapters, uncalled bases, a mean Phred below 15, or no exact constant-primer or identifier match were discarded. COPE v1.2.5 was used to merge the high-quality paired reads. Each unique nucleotide sequence was treated as a clonotype, and MiTCR v1.1 was used to align the clonotypes to the IMGT TRB V, D and J references. Only V-J combinations with frequency above 0.0001 were analysed, covering 99% to 99.2% of repertoires. For each V-J combination, a TCR clonal expansion and chaos score was defined as the ratio of F50 clonal expansion to chaos observed in the TCRdist matrix. Welch's t-statistics and random forest were used to reduce features to 13 V-J combinations, which were fed into a naive Bayes classifier. The Morisita-Horn index was used to measure how similar the thyroid and blood repertoires were. Through fastp at Q25 and MiXCR, TCRdb rebuilt clones from the public reads, retaining in-frame beta chains. Every distinct CDR3 protein forms one entry, paired with its most common genes and DNA. TCRdb, rather than the study authors, made the V and J calls. The sample records about 13,000 distinct CDR3 sequences, approximately 53% of which are singletons. The ten largest clones represent roughly 50% of the sample.

Sequenced: peripheral blood. This TCR was sampled from a young woman with Graves' ophthalmopathy. Donor details come from another sample of the same person, matched by shared clones. The chain links TRBV7-6 with TRBJ2-3, with TRBD2 identical over 7 junction bases. The DNA sequence follows: TGTGCCAGCAGCTTAGCCTCAGCGGGGCTATTCGATACGCAGTATTTT. It translates as CASSLASAGLFDTQYF.